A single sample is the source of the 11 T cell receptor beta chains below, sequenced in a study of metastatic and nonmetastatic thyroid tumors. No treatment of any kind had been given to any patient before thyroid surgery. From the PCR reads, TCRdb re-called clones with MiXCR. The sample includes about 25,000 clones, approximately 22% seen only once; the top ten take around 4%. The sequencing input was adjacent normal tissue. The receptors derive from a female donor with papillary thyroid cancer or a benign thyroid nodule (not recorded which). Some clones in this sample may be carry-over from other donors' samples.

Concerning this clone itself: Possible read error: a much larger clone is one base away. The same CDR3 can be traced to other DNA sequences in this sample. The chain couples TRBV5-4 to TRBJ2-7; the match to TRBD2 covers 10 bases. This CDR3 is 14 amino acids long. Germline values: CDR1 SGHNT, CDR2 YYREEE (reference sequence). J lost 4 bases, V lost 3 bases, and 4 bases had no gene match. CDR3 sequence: CASSSSGGTYEQYF. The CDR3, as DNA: TGTGCCAGCAGCTCTAGCGGGGGAACATACGAGCAGTACTTC.

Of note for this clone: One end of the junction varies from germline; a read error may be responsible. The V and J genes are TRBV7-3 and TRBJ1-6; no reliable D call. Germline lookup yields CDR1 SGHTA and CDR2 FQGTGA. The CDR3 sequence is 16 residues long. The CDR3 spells CANSRGTNIPGSPIHF. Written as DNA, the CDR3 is TGTGCCAACAGCCGAGGAACGAACATCCCGGGATCACCCATCCACTTT.

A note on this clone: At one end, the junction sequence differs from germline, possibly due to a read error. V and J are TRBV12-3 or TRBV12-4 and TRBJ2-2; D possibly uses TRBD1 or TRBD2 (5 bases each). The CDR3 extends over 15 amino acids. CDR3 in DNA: TGTGCCAGCCGCGGGTGGGGGATGAACACCGGGGAGCTGTGTTTT. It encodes CASRGWGMNTGELCF.

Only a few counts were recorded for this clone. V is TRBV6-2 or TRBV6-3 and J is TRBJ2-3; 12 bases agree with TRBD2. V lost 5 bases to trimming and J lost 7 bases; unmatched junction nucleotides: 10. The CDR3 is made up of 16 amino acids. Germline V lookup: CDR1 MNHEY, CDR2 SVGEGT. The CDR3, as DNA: TGTGCCAGCAGTACCCGACTAGCGGGAGATGCACATACGCAGTATTTT. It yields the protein CASSTRLAGDAHTQYF.

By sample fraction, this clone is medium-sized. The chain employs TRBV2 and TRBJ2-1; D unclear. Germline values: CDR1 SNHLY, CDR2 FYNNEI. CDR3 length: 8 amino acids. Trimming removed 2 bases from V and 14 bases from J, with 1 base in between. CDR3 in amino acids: CASSEKFF. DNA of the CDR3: TGTGCCAGCAGTGAAAAGTTCTTC.

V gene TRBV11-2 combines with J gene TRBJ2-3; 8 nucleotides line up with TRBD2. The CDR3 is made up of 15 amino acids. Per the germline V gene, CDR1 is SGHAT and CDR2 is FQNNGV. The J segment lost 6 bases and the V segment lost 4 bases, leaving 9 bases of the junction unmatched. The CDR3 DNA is TGTGCCAGCAGCTCCGATGCGGGAGGATGGGATACGCAGTATTTT. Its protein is CASSSDAGGWDTQYF.

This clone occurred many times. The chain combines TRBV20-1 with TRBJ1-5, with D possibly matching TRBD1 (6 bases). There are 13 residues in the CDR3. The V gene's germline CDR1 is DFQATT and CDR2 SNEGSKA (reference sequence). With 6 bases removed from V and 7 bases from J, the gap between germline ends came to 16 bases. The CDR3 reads CSASGGPDQPQHF. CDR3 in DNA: TGCAGTGCAAGCGGGGGGCCGGACCAGCCCCAGCATTTT.

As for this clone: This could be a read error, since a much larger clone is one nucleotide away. The CDR3 bases are TGTGCCAGCAGCCTCCCTCTAGCGGCCAACACCGTGGAGCTGTTTTTT. Its translation: CASSLPLAANTVELFF. This chain uses TRBV5-6 with TRBJ2-2; 7 bases fit TRBD2. In germline, CDR1 is SGHDT, CDR2 YYEEEE. This CDR3 has 16 residues.

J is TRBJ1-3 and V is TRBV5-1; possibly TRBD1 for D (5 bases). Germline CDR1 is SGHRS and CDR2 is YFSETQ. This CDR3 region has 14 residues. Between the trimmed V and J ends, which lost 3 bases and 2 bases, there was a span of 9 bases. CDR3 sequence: CASSYDSPGNTIYF. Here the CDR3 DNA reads TGCGCCAGCAGCTACGACAGCCCTGGAAACACCATATATTTT.

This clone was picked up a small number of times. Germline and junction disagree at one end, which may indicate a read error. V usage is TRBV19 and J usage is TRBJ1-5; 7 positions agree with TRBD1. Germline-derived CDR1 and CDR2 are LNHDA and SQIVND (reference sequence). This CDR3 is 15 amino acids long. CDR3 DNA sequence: TGTGCCAGTAGTATTCGCAGGTACAGGGGTCAGTCCCAGCATTTT. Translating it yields CASSIRRYRGQSQHF.

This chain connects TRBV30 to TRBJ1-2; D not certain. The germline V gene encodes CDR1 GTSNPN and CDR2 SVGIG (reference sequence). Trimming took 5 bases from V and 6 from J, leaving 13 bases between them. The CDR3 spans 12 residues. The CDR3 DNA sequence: TGTGCCTGGGTGGCAGGACCGGATGGCTACACCTTC. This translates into CAWVAGPDGYTF.